This T cell receptor (beta chain) was identified during a study of cytomegalovirus exposure and HLA in healthy donors. Study-level points and caveats: Further analysis, carried out later, found HLA-associated TCR beta chains more clonally expanded than equally common other chains. Reports indicated that the classifier achieved high specificity and sensitivity in diagnosing cytomegalovirus status. It was approximately 160 TCR beta chains that were listed as cytomegalovirus-associated. For TCR beta chains, V- and J-gene trimming was later linked to a missense DCLRE1C variant.

The PCR was carried out with 60 Vbeta primers and 13 Jbeta primers. The table came from immunoSEQ multiplex PCR; TCRdb's copy has only in-frame clones and leaves some out. The sample records 100,000 to 150,000 clones, about 80% being singletons. Regarding this clone: Its antigen is unknown. The junction differs from germline at one of its ends, possibly a read error.

Per the germline V gene, CDR1 is MDHEN and CDR2 is SYDVKM. CDR3 size: 13 residues. Material: PBMCs. The rearrangement uses TRBV28 and TRBJ1-1; D is possibly TRBD1 (6 bases). This receptor was obtained from a man between 18 and 29 years old in good health and CMV-seronegative. As DNA, the CDR3 is TGCATGGTCGGCGGGGGGCTGAACACTGAAGCTTTCTTT. This sequence encodes CMVGGGLNTEAFF.